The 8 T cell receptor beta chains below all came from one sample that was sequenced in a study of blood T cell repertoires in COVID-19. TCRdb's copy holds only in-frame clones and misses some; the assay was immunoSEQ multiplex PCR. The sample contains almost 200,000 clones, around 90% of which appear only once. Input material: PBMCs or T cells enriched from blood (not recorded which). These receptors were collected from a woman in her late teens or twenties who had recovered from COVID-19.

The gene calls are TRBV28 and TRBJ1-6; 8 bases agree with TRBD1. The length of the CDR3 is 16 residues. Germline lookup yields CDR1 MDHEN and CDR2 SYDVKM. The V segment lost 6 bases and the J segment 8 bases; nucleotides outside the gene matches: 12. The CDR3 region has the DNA TGTGCCAGCAGAACAACAATGGGACAGGTGGATTCACCCCTCCACTTT. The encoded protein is CASRTTMGQVDSPLHF.

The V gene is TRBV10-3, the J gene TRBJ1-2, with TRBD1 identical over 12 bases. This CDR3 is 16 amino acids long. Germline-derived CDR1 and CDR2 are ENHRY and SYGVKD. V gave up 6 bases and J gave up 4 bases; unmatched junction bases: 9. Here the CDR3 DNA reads TGTGCCATCAGAAACACCCCGGGACAGGGGGCCTATGGCTACACCTTC. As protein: CAIRNTPGQGAYGYTF.

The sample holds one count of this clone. The CDR3 is CASSIGTGEANEKLFF. The CDR3, as DNA: TGTGCCAGTAGTATTGGGACAGGGGAGGCTAATGAAAAACTGTTTTTT. V gene TRBV19 combines with J gene TRBJ1-4; TRBD1 aligns across 10 bases. Germline V gives CDR1 LNHDA, CDR2 SQIVND (reference sequence). With V trimmed by 3 bases and J by 3 bases, 4 bases remained unmatched. The CDR3 runs 16 residues.

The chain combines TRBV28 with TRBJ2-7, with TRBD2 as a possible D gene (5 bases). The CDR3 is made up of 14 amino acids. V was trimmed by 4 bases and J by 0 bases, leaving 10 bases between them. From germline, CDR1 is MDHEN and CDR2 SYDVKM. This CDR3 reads CASSSDWSSYEQYF. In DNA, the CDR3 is TGTGCCAGCAGTTCGGACTGGAGCTCCTACGAGCAGTACTTC.

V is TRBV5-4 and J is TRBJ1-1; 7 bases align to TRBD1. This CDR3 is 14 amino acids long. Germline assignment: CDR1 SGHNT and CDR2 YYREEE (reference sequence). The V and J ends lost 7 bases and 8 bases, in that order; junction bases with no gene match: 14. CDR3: CASLLGTAGDEAFF. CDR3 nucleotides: TGTGCCAGCCTCCTGGGGACAGCGGGAGACGAAGCTTTCTTT. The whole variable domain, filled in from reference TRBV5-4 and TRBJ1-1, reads ETGVTQSPTHLIKTRGQQVTLRCSSQSGHNTVSWYQQALGQGPQFIFQYYREEENGRGNFPPRFSGLQFPNYSSELNVNALELDDSALYLCASLLGTAGDEAFFGQGTRLTVV.

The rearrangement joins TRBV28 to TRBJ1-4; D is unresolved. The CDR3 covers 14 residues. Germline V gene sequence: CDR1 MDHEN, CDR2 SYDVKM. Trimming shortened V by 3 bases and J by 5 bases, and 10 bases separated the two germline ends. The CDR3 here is CASSFGQRNEKLFF. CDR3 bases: TGTGCCAGCAGTTTTGGGCAGCGGAATGAAAAACTGTTTTTT.

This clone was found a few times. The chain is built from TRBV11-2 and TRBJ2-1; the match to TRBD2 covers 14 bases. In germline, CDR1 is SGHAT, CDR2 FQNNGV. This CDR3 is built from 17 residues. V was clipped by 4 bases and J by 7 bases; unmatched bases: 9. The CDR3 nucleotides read TGTGCCAGCAGCTCCGCTCCGACTAGCGGGGGGGCGAATGAGCAGTTCTTC. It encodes CASSSAPTSGGANEQFF.

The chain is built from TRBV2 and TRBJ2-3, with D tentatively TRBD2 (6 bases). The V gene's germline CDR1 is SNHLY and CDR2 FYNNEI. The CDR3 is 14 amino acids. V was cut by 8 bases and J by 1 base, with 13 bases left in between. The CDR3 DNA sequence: TGTGCCAGCCAGAAGGGCGGGGGCACAGATACGCAGTATTTT. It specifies CASQKGGGTDTQYF.